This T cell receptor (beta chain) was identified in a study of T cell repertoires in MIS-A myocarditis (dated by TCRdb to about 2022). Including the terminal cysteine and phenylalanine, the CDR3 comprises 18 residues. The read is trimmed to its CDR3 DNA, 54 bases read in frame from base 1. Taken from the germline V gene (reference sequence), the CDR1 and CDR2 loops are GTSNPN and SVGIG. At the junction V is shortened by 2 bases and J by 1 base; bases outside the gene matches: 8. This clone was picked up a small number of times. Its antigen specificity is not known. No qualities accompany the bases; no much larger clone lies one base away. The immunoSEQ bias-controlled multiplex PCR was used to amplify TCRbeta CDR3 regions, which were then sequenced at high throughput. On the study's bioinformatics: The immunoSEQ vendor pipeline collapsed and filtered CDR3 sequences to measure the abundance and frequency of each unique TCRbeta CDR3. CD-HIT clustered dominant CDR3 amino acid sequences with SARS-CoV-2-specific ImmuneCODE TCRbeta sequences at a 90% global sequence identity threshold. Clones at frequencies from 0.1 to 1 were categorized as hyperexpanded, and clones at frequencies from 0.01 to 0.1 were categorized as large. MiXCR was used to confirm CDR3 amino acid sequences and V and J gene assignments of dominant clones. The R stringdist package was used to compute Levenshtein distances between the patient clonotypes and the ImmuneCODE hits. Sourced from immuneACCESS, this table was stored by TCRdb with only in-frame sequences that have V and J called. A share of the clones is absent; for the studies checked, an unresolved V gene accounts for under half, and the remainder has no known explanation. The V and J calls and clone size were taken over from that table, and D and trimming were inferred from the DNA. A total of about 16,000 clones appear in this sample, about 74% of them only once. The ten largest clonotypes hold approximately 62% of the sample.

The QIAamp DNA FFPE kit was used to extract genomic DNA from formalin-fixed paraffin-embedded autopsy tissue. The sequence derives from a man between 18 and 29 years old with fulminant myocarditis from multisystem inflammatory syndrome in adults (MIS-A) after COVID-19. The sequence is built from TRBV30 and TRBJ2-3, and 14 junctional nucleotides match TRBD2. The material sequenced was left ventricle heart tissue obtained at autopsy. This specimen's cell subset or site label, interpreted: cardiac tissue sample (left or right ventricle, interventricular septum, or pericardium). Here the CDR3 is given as CAWSLGLAGVRGTDTQYF. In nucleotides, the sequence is TGTGCCTGGAGTTTGGGACTAGCGGGAGTCAGAGGCACAGATACGCAGTATTTT.